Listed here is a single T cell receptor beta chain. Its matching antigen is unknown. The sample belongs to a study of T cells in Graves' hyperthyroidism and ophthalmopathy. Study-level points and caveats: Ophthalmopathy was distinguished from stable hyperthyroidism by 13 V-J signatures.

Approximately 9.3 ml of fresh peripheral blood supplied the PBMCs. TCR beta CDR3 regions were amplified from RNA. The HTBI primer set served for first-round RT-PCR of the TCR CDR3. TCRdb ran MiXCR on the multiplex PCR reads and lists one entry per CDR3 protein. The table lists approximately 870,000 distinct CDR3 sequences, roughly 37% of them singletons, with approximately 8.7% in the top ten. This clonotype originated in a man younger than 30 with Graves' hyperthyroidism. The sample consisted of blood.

CDR3 in DNA: TGTGCCAGCAGCCAGGCTGCTGGAACTTACGAGCAGTACTTC. Translated: CASSQAAGTYEQYF. This chain connects TRBV4-2 to TRBJ2-7; D not resolved. V shed 3 bases and J shed 4 bases, with 13 bases lying between them. The germline gives CDR1 LGHNA, CDR2 YNFKEQ. The CDR3 spans 14 residues.